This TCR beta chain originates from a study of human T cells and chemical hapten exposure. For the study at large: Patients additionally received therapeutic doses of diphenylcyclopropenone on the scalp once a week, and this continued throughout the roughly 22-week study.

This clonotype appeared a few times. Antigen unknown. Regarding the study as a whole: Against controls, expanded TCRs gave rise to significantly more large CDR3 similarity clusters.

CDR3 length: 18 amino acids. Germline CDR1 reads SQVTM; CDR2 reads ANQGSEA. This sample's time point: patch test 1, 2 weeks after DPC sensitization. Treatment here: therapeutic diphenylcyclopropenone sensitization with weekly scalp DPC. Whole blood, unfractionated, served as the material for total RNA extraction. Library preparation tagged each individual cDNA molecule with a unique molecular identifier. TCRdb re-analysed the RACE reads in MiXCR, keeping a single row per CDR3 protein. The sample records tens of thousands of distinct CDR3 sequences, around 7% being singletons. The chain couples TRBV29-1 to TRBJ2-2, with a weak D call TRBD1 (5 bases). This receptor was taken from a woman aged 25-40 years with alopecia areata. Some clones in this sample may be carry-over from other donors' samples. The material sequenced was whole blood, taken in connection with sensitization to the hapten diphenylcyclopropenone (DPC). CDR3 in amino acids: CNRVDRAGLDANTGELFF. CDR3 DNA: TGCAACCGGGTAGATCGGGCAGGGCTCGACGCGAACACCGGGGAGCTGTTTTTT.